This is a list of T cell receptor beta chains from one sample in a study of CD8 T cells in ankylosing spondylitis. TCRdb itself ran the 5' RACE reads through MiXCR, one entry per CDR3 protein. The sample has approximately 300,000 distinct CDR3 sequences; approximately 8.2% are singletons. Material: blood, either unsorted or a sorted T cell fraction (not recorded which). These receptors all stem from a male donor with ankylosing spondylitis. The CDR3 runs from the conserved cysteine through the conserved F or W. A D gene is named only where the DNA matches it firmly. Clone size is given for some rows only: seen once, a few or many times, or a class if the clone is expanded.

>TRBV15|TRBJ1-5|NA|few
CATSRDGARSQPQHF
TGTGCCACCAGCAGAGATGGAGCGAGGAGTCAGCCCCAGCATTTT
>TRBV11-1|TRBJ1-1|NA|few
CASSLARGTLGLNTEAFF
TGTGCCAGCAGCTTAGCGCGGGGCACCTTGGGGTTGAACACTGAAGCTTTCTTT
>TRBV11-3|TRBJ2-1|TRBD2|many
CASSPFGGSNNEQFF
TGTGCCAGCTCACCCTTTGGCGGGAGTAACAATGAGCAGTTCTTC
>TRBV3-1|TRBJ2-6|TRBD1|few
CASSRDRGRPNVLTF
TGTGCCAGCAGCCGAGACAGGGGGCGCCCCAACGTCCTGACTTTC
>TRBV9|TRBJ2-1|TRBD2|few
CASQPGLGVHEQFF
TGTGCCAGCCAACCGGGACTAGGGGTACATGAGCAGTTCTTC
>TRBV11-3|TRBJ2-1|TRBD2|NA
CASSPGTSGRLHNEQFF
TGTGCCAGCAGCCCCGGGACTAGCGGGAGACTTCACAATGAGCAGTTCTTC
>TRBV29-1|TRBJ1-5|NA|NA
CSVGEGEQPQHF
TGCAGCGTTGGGGAGGGGGAACAGCCCCAGCATTTT
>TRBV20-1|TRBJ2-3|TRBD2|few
CSARTSGRLDTQYF
TGCAGTGCTAGAACTAGCGGGAGGCTCGATACGCAGTATTTT
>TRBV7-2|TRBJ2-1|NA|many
CASSSAYPRGDEQFF
TGTGCCAGCAGCTCGGCCTACCCCAGGGGAGATGAGCAGTTCTTC
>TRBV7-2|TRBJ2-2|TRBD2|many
CASSLNPSGTTGELFF
TGTGCCAGCAGCTTAAATCCTAGCGGGACCACCGGGGAGCTGTTTTTT
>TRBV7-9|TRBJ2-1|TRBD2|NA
CASSSLAGAPEQFF
TGTGCCAGCAGCTCCCTAGCGGGAGCACCCGAGCAGTTCTTC
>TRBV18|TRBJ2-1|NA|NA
CASSPHNSYNEQFF
TGTGCCAGCTCACCCCACAATTCCTACAATGAGCAGTTCTTC
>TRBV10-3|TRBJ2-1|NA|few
CAIRPGGRDEQFF
TGTGCCATCAGACCTGGGGGGCGCGATGAGCAGTTCTTC
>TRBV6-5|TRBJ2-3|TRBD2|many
CASSSAGAADTQYF
TGTGCCAGCAGTTCGGCGGGAGCAGCAGATACGCAGTATTTT
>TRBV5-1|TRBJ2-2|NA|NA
CASSLGPANTRELFF
TGCGCCAGCAGCTTGGGGCCGGCGAACACCCGGGAGCTGTTTTTT
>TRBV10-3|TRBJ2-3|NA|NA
CAISERLGDTQYF
TGTGCCATCAGTGAGCGGTTAGGGGATACGCAGTATTTT
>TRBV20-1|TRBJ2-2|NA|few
CSAIRNAGELFF
TGCAGTGCTATCAGGAATGCCGGGGAGCTGTTTTTT
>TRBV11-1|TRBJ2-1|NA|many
CASSLGRDGYNEQFF
TGTGCCAGCAGCTTAGGACGGGATGGGTACAATGAGCAGTTCTTC
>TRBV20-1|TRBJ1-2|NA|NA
CSASSGRGSGYTF
TGCAGTGCTAGTTCGGGCAGGGGAAGTGGCTACACCTTC
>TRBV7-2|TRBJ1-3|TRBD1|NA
CASSSSAGGGNTIYF
TGTGCCAGCAGCTCCTCGGCAGGGGGAGGAAACACCATATATTTT
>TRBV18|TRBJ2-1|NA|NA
CASSPPGADRVF
TGTGCCAGCTCACCACCGGGGGCGGATAGGGTCTTC
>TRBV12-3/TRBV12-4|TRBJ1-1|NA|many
CASSSPGDRGEAFF
TGTGCCAGCAGCTCCCCGGGCGACCGGGGGGAAGCTTTCTTT
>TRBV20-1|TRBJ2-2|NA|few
CSARDARNTGELFF
TGCAGTGCTAGAGATGCTCGTAACACCGGGGAGCTGTTTTTT